Listed below are T cell receptor beta chains from one sample, sequenced in a study of PD-L1 blockade in urothelial cancer. Assay: immunoSEQ multiplex PCR; the TCRdb copy retains only in-frame clones and omits some. The sample gives 95,000 to 150,000 clones, about 83% of which show up once; 2% to 2.5% is in the top ten. Sequenced here: PBMCs, sampled around atezolizumab (anti-PD-L1) treatment. These receptors were collected from a man between 45 and 60 years old with urothelial cancer. Both conserved end residues are part of each CDR3. Fields, in order: J gene, D gene, clone size, V gene, CDR3 protein, CDR3 DNA. A D gene is named only where the DNA matches it firmly. The listing skips clone size in some rows; elsewhere it reads once, few, many or a size class.

TRBJ2-7 - - TRBV7-2 CASSLETYEQYF TGTGCCAGCAGCTTGGAGACCTACGAGCAGTACTTC
TRBJ1-1 TRBD1 once TRBV27 CASSRNRGWNTEAFF TGTGCCAGCAGCAGAAACAGGGGTTGGAACACTGAAGCTTTCTTT
TRBJ1-1 - - TRBV19 CASSLKEGSQAFF TGTGCCAGTAGCCTAAAGGAGGGATCACAGGCTTTCTTT
TRBJ2-1 TRBD2 - TRBV19 CASSIVAGGPLQFF TGTGCCAGTAGTATTGTAGCGGGAGGGCCCCTGCAGTTCTTC
TRBJ2-1 TRBD2 - TRBV7-9 CASSLGAGREGYNEQFF TGTGCCAGCAGCTTGGGCGCGGGCCGGGAGGGTTACAATGAGCAGTTCTTC
TRBJ1-1 TRBD1 - TRBV10-3 CATQTGLNTEAFF TGTGCCACCCAGACAGGGCTGAACACTGAAGCTTTCTTT
TRBJ1-1 TRBD1 - TRBV6-6 CASRRDSLNTEAFF TGTGCCAGCAGAAGGGACAGCTTGAACACTGAAGCTTTCTTT
TRBJ2-7 - - TRBV27 CASSRRSSYEQYF TGTGCCAGCAGTCGCAGAAGCTCCTACGAGCAGTACTTC
TRBJ1-5 - - TRBV28 CASTRGPTSISNQPQHF TGTGCCAGCACCAGGGGACCGACTTCCATTAGCAATCAGCCCCAGCATTTT
TRBJ2-2 TRBD2 few TRBV28 CASSLGGRARSGELFF TGTGCCAGCAGTTTGGGCGGGAGGGCCCGGTCCGGGGAGCTGTTTTTT
TRBJ1-5 TRBD1 - TRBV19 CASSIGALGQVGQPQHF TGTGCCAGTAGTATAGGAGCGCTCGGACAGGTCGGTCAGCCCCAGCATTTT
TRBJ2-1 TRBD2 - TRBV7-9 CASSAVAGALRNEQFF TGTGCCAGCAGCGCCGTAGCGGGAGCTCTCAGGAATGAGCAGTTCTTC
TRBJ2-4 - few TRBV23-1 CASSPRGGQPLAKNIQYF TGCGCCAGCAGTCCACGGGGGGGACAGCCACTAGCCAAAAACATTCAGTACTTC
TRBJ2-1 TRBD2 - TRBV4-2 CASSVGLAYNEQFF TGTGCCAGCAGCGTGGGACTAGCCTACAATGAGCAGTTCTTC
TRBJ2-3 TRBD1 - TRBV7-9 CASSFGTARSADTQYF TGTGCCAGCAGCTTCGGGACAGCTCGGAGCGCAGATACGCAGTATTTT
TRBJ2-3 - - TRBV6-5 CASRSGTYTQYF TGTGCCAGCAGGTCCGGGACATATACGCAGTATTTT
TRBJ2-7 TRBD1 - TRBV5-1 CASSYDRGSSYEQYF TGCGCCAGCAGCTACGACAGGGGATCTTCCTACGAGCAGTACTTC
TRBJ2-5 TRBD1 - TRBV9 CASSAGTGGGETQYF TGTGCCAGCAGCGCGGGGACAGGGGGAGGAGAGACCCAGTACTTC
TRBJ1-3 - - TRBV5-6 CASSLQGMGSGNTIYF TGTGCCAGCAGCTTGCAGGGGATGGGGTCTGGAAACACCATATATTTT
TRBJ2-7 - - TRBV27 CASSRGREQYF TGTGCCAGCAGCAGGGGTCGCGAGCAGTACTTC
TRBJ1-1 TRBD1 few TRBV28 CASTSSPGTGLAEAFF TGTGCCAGCACCTCCAGTCCCGGGACAGGGCTTGCTGAAGCTTTCTTT
TRBJ2-3 TRBD2 - TRBV30 CAWSHGLAVADTQYF TGTGCCTGGAGCCACGGACTAGCAGTGGCAGATACGCAGTATTTT
TRBJ1-2 - - TRBV7-9 CASSYVRDGYTF TGTGCCAGCAGCTACGTTCGGGATGGCTACACCTTC
TRBJ2-1 - - TRBV13 CASSLGQDYNEQFF TGTGCCAGCAGCTTAGGGCAGGACTACAATGAGCAGTTCTTC
TRBJ2-1 - - TRBV28 CASSFGHNNEQFF TGTGCCAGCAGTTTCGGACACAACAATGAGCAGTTCTTC
TRBJ2-1 - - TRBV27 CASSSPLRDEQFF TGTGCCAGCAGTTCACCCCTACGGGATGAGCAGTTCTTC
TRBJ1-1 - - TRBV21-1 CASRIVRGQGPKHSEAFF TGTGCCAGCCGGATCGTCCGTGGACAGGGTCCTAAACACTCTGAAGCTTTCTTT
TRBJ2-5 - - TRBV5-1 CASSLGVTGGKAETQYF TGCGCCAGCAGCTTGGGGGTGACCGGAGGAAAAGCTGAGACCCAGTACTTC
TRBJ1-4 - - TRBV13 CASSFRGTPTNEKLFF TGTGCCAGCAGCTTTAGAGGGACACCCACTAATGAAAAACTGTTTTTT
TRBJ1-5 - few TRBV5-5 CASSSFGGSNQPQHF TGTGCCAGCAGCTCCTTTGGGGGGAGCAATCAGCCCCAGCATTTT
TRBJ1-5 - - TRBV5-8 CASRNGKTSYEAQHF TGTGCCAGCAGGAACGGGAAGACTTCCTACGAGGCCCAGCATTTT
TRBJ1-2 TRBD1 - TRBV28 CASSPPGGGYTF TGTGCCAGCAGTCCCCCAGGGGGTGGCTACACCTTC
TRBJ1-2 - - TRBV18 CASSPQGNYGYTF TGTGCCAGCTCACCTCAGGGGAACTATGGCTACACCTTC
TRBJ1-3 TRBD1 - TRBV28 CASSPGQSSGNTIYF TGTGCCAGCAGTCCGGGACAGAGCTCTGGAAACACCATATATTTT
TRBJ2-2 - medium-sized TRBV7-6 CASSSTYGGANTGELFF TGTGCCAGCAGCTCCACTTACGGGGGAGCGAACACCGGGGAGCTGTTTTTT
TRBJ1-6 TRBD1 - TRBV18 CASSRSGTGAESPLHF TGTGCCAGCTCACGATCCGGGACAGGGGCTGAATCACCCCTCCACTTT
TRBJ2-5 - - TRBV5-1 CASSLGGGIETQYF TGCGCCAGCAGCTTGGGAGGCGGGATAGAGACCCAGTACTTC